The next 12 T cell receptor beta chains were all read from a single sample in a study of blood T cell repertoires in COVID-19 (dated by TCRdb to the early 2020s). The library was built by means of the immunoSEQ multiplex PCR assay. TCRdb stores this immuneACCESS table with in-frame sequences only. Part of the clones is absent; in the studies checked, under half of the shortfall reflects unresolved V genes, and no reason is known for the rest. The sample profile shows a few hundred thousand clones; 80% of them were found once. Around 13% of the sample comes from the top ten. The sample was peripheral blood. All receptors come from a human donor in a cohort sampled during active COVID-19.

CDR3: CASSPGLAGGQETQYF. Written as DNA, the CDR3 is TGTGCCAGCAGCCCCGGACTAGCGGGGGGCCAAGAGACCCAGTACTTC. The chain has TRBV7-3 and TRBJ2-5; 14 bases align to TRBD2. The CDR3 spans 16 residues. The ends lost 5 bases at V and 1 base at J; junction bases unmatched: 3. Germline V lookup: CDR1 SGHTA, CDR2 FQGTGA.

The chain links TRBV19 to TRBJ2-3, with 9 bases lining up with TRBD1. CDR3 length: 16 residues. Germline CDR1 and CDR2: LNHDA and SQIVND (reference sequence). Trimming took 2 bases from V and 8 from J; bases not matched to a gene: 11. CDR3 nucleotides: TGTGCCAGTAGTATAATTTTGGGACAGGGAATTGCTACGCAGTATTTT. Protein: CASSIILGQGIATQYF.

This clone was observed a few times. V usage is TRBV4-2 and J usage is TRBJ1-3, with a tentative D call TRBD1 (5 bases). Germline lookup yields CDR1 LGHNA and CDR2 YNFKEQ. This CDR3 contains 15 residues. V was pared by 1 base and J by 1 base, with 8 bases between. The CDR3 reads CASSQVQGSGNTIYF. For the CDR3, the DNA is TGTGCCAGCAGCCAAGTTCAGGGTTCTGGAAACACCATATATTTT.

The gene calls are TRBV14 and TRBJ1-1; 7 bases agree with TRBD1. The CDR3 is made up of 14 amino acids. V dropped 0 bases and J dropped 11; count of bases not matched to a gene: 9. Germline assignment: CDR1 SGHDN and CDR2 FVKESK. The CDR3, as DNA: TGTGCCAGCAGCCAAGATCGGTGGGACAGCCAGGCTTTCTTT. Translating gives CASSQDRWDSQAFF.

The chain links TRBV15 to TRBJ1-5; weak D call: TRBD1 (6 bases). The germline CDR1 and CDR2 sequences are LNHNV and YYDKDF (reference sequence). This CDR3 spans 14 amino acids. The germline V and J ends were trimmed by 7 bases and 5 bases, with 15 bases remaining between them. The CDR3 here is CATTSAGADQPQHF. The CDR3 DNA sequence: TGTGCCACCACCAGCGCGGGGGCGGATCAGCCCCAGCATTTT.

The chain carries TRBV6-4 and TRBJ1-5; D remains ambiguous. Germline loops: CDR1 MRHNA, CDR2 SNTAGT. CDR3 length equals 12 residues. Trimming took 6 bases from V and 6 from J, leaving 9 bases between them. The CDR3: CASRLGSQPQHF. CDR3 sequence (DNA): TGTGCCAGCAGGCTAGGGAGTCAGCCCCAGCATTTT.

This rearrangement joins TRBV19 to TRBJ2-7, with 12 bases aligning to TRBD1. This CDR3 has 15 residues. V dropped 6 bases and J dropped 6; count of bases not matched to a gene: 9. The germline V gene encodes CDR1 LNHDA and CDR2 SQIVND (reference sequence). The CDR3 spells CASSPLGTGGSEQYF. CDR3 DNA sequence: TGTGCCAGTAGCCCGTTAGGGACAGGGGGCTCCGAGCAGTACTTC.

The V gene is TRBV24-1, the J gene TRBJ2-1; 11 positions agree with TRBD1. Germline lookup yields CDR1 KGHDR and CDR2 SFDVKD. This CDR3 spans 16 amino acids. With V trimmed by 4 bases and J by 2 bases, 3 bases remained unmatched. The CDR3 here is CATSDRDRGAYNEQFF. CDR3 nucleotide sequence: TGTGCCACCAGTGACCGGGACAGGGGGGCCTACAATGAGCAGTTCTTC.

This chain uses TRBV4-3 with TRBJ2-3; weak D call: TRBD1 (6 bases). The length of the CDR3 is 15 residues. Germline CDR1 LGHNA, CDR2 YSLEER. Trimming shortened V by 1 base and J by 8 bases, and 16 bases separated the two germline ends. CDR3 in DNA: TGCGCCAGCAGCCAAGGCCCGCAGGGGACAACTACGCAGTATTTT. It codes for CASSQGPQGTTTQYF.

The chain combines TRBV11-2 with TRBJ2-3, with 8 bases that match TRBD1. The CDR3 sequence is 14 residues long. The ends lost 3 bases at V and 4 bases at J; junction bases unmatched: 3. Germline loops: CDR1 SGHAT, CDR2 FQNNGV. The DNA for the CDR3 is TGTGCCAGCAGCTTGACAGGGGTAGCAGATACGCAGTATTTT. Translation gives CASSLTGVADTQYF.

The rearrangement links TRBV6-2 or TRBV6-3 to TRBJ1-1; no reliable D call. The CDR3 sequence is 13 residues long. Between the trimmed V and J ends, which lost 2 bases and 5 bases, there was a span of 9 bases. Germline CDR1 and CDR2: MNHEY and SVGEGT. The CDR3: CASSYSTGTEAFF. The DNA of the CDR3 is TGTGCCAGCAGTTACAGTACGGGGACTGAAGCTTTCTTT.

This clone was recorded at least ten times. The rearrangement uses TRBV29-1 and TRBJ1-2; 8 nucleotides match TRBD1. V lost 4 bases, J lost 8 bases, and 12 bases stayed unmatched. In germline, CDR1 is SQVTM, CDR2 ANQGSEA. The length of the CDR3 is 14 residues. Written as DNA, the CDR3 is TGCAGCGTTGGAGGGACAGGTGGGCATGGGGGCTACACCTTC. This translates into CSVGGTGGHGGYTF. The variable domain in full, completed from reference TRBV29-1 and TRBJ1-2, reads SAVISQKPSRDICQRGTSLTIQCQVDSQVTMMFWYRQQPGQSLTLIATANQGSEATYESGFVIDKFPISRPNLTFSTLTVSNMSPEDSSIYLCSVGGTGGHGGYTFGSGTRLTVV.